This TCR beta chain was retrieved from a study of response to subunit inactivated influenza vaccine. Study-wide results and caveats: New T cells are recruited in small numbers by each seasonal influenza vaccination, according to the authors' suggestion.

This clonotype has more than one count but fewer than ten. Its antigen is unknown. Germline CDR1 reads SGHTA; CDR2 reads FQGNSA. The CDR3 spans 15 residues. The V and J ends lost 4 bases and 4 bases respectively, with 14 bases between them. One entry per CDR3 protein, called by TCRdb with MiXCR from the RT-PCR reads. The repertoire has roughly 780,000 distinct CDR3 sequences, less than 20% of them found once; the top ten carry roughly a tenth. This clonotype was sampled from a man in his fifties or sixties who received an inactivated influenza vaccine. This chain uses TRBV7-2 with TRBJ1-3; perhaps TRBD1 as D (5 bases). The sample consisted of PBMCs from blood, taken about 5 days after vaccination. The CDR3: CASSSQVGVGNTIYF. The DNA for the CDR3 is TGTGCCAGCAGCTCCCAGGTGGGGGTCGGAAACACCATATATTTT.